Sequencing of this T cell receptor (beta chain) was carried out in a study of HIV-infected patients and healthy controls. cDNA was made from approximately 0.55 ug RNA using alpha and beta constant primers. Separate chain-specific third strand synthesis with multiplexing indices produced the alpha and beta libraries. Using its own MiXCR run on the 5' RACE reads, TCRdb lists one record per CDR3 protein. Of more than 5,500 distinct CDR3 sequences in the sample, 10% were seen once. Whole-study findings and limits: HIV-associated CDR3 frequencies dropped significantly during therapy; CMV-associated ones, mostly rising, changed nonsignificantly.

Remarks on this clonotype: The antigen is not known.

Germline V CDR1 and CDR2: MNHEY, SVGAGI. V was pared by 6 bases and J by 8 bases, with 12 bases of the junction left unmatched. The CDR3 consists of 14 residues. Whole blood was used without fractionation, so all unsorted peripheral T cells were included. Peripheral blood, roughly 2.4 ml, was drawn for RNA extraction. The TCR was taken from an adult with HIV infection. The gene calls are TRBV6-5 and TRBJ1-1, with 7 bases that match TRBD1. The sample in question was blood, obtained before antiretroviral therapy. The CDR3 DNA is TGTGCCAGCAGGCAAAGGGACAGCAACTCGGAAGCTTTCTTT. This sequence encodes CASRQRDSNSEAFF.